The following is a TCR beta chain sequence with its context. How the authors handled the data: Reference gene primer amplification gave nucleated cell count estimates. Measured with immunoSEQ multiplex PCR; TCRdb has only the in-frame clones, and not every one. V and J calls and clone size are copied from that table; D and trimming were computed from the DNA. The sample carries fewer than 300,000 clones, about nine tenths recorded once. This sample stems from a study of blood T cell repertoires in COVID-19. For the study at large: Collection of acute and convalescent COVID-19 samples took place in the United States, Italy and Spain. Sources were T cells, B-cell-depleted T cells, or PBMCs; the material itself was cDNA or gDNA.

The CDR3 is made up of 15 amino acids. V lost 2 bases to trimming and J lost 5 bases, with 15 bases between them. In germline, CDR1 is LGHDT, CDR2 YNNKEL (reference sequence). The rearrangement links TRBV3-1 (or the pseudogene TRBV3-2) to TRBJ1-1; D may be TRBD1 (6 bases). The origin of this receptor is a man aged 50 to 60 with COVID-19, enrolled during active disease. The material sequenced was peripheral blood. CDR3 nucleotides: TGTGCCAGCAGCCAAACCCAGGGGCGGGTAACTGAAGCTTTCTTT. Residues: CASSQTQGRVTEAFF.